What follows describes a single T cell receptor (beta chain). Profiled with immunoSEQ multiplex PCR; TCRdb holds only in-frame clones, not every one. The table lists roughly 120,000 clones, more than 85% of them singletons. CDR1 and CDR2 (germline): SGHKS, YYEKEE (reference sequence). This CDR3 is 15 amino acids long. Deletions cut 4 bases from V and 0 bases from J, with 11 bases between. This record comes from a study of control samples from healthy donors and cancer patients. The clonotype originates from a woman aged 50 to 65 in good health. V is TRBV5-5 and J is TRBJ1-3, with unresolved D. Sequencing was done on a sample of blood. This CDR3 is CASSRDPDSGNTIYF. The CDR3, as DNA: TGTGCCAGCAGCCGAGACCCCGACTCTGGAAACACCATATATTTT.